Listed here are 22 T cell receptor beta chains from one sample, sequenced in a study of T cell responses to AZD1222 COVID-19 vaccine. Some clones are missing from TCRdb's copy, which holds only in-frame ones; the method was immunoSEQ multiplex PCR. The table has over 150,000 clones, roughly 87% seen once. Sequencing used peripheral blood, obtained on day 0 of AZD1222 vaccination. These receptors were collected from an adult in good health.

The chain joins TRBV19 to TRBJ1-2, with D possibly being TRBD1 (5 bases). The CDR3 loop spans 14 amino acids. The V end lost 1 base, the J end lost 8 bases, and 14 bases lay between the germline ends. Germline values: CDR1 LNHDA, CDR2 SQIVND (reference sequence). The CDR3 is CASSIVRTTVGYTF. CDR3 nucleotides: TGTGCCAGTAGTATAGTAAGGACAACGGTCGGCTACACCTTC.

The rearrangement uses TRBV5-1 and TRBJ2-7; D is perhaps TRBD1 (5 bases). Germline V gene data show CDR1 as SGHRS and CDR2 as YFSETQ. V lost 0 bases, J lost 5 bases, and 12 bases lay in between. This CDR3 has 14 amino acids. CDR3 loop: CASSLVRGDDEQYF. The CDR3 coding sequence is TGCGCCAGCAGCTTGGTTAGGGGTGACGACGAGCAGTACTTC.

The CDR3 nucleotides read TGTGCCAGCAGCTTAGTACCCGTGGCCTCTGAAGCTTTCTTT. Amino acid sequence: CASSLVPVASEAFF. This rearrangement joins TRBV7-3 to TRBJ1-1, with no clear D. Trimming removed 2 bases from V and 6 bases from J, with 13 bases in between. CDR3 length equals 14 residues. Looked up from germline, CDR1 is SGHTA and CDR2 is FQGTGA.

The V call is TRBV5-1, the J call TRBJ1-4; 10 bases map to TRBD1. With V trimmed by 4 bases and J by 7 bases, 10 bases remained unmatched. The germline gives CDR1 SGHRS, CDR2 YFSETQ. The CDR3 sequence is 16 residues long. CDR3 DNA: TGCGCCAGCAGCCTGGGACAGGGGACAGTTCCTGAAAAACTGTTTTTT. Translation: CASSLGQGTVPEKLFF.

The chain combines TRBV5-1 with TRBJ2-2; the match to TRBD2 covers 7 bases. This CDR3 spans 15 amino acids. The V and J ends lost 5 bases and 3 bases, in that order; junction bases with no gene match: 7. The germline V gene has CDR1 SGHRS and CDR2 YFSETQ. Here the CDR3 DNA reads TGCGCCAGCAGTTTTAGCGGGCGAGACACCGGGGAGCTGTTTTTT. Its protein is CASSFSGRDTGELFF.

The CDR3 bases are TGTGCCAGCAGCTCTGACAGGGAACCTTCCCCCCTTTATGGCTACACCTTC. Translation gives CASSSDREPSPLYGYTF. The J gene is TRBJ1-2, the V gene TRBV11-2; 7 bases are a match to TRBD1. With 4 bases clipped from V and 5 bases from J, the junction kept 16 bases outside the gene matches. The CDR3 extends over 17 amino acids. The V gene's germline CDR1 is SGHAT and CDR2 FQNNGV.

Here the CDR3 DNA reads TGTGCCAGCAGTGATGTTGGGGCTAGCGGGAGCTACGAGCAGTACTTC. It specifies CASSDVGASGSYEQYF. The chain links TRBV2 to TRBJ2-7; 10 nucleotides line up with TRBD2. The CDR3 is made up of 16 amino acids. Germline-derived CDR1 and CDR2 are SNHLY and FYNNEI. With 3 bases clipped from V and 3 bases from J, the junction kept 8 bases outside the gene matches.

The rearrangement uses TRBV5-4 and TRBJ2-7, with D unresolved. Germline CDR1 SGHNT, CDR2 YYREEE (reference sequence). V shed 0 bases and J shed 0 bases, with 10 bases lying between them. The CDR3 consists of 15 residues. The DNA for the CDR3 is TGTGCCAGCAGCTTGGGGCAGGTCGCCTCCTACGAGCAGTACTTC. It specifies CASSLGQVASYEQYF. Supplemented by reference TRBV5-4 and TRBJ2-7, the full variable domain reads ETGVTQSPTHLIKTRGQQVTLRCSSQSGHNTVSWYQQALGQGPQFIFQYYREEENGRGNFPPRFSGLQFPNYSSELNVNALELDDSALYLCASSLGQVASYEQYFGPGTRLTVT.

Here the CDR3 reads CASTLVGGGFTEAFF. The CDR3 DNA reads as TGTGCCAGTACCCTTGTAGGAGGGGGCTTCACTGAAGCTTTCTTT. The V and J genes are TRBV19 and TRBJ1-1, with 7 nucleotides matching TRBD1. This CDR3 comprises 15 residues. Germline lookup yields CDR1 LNHDA and CDR2 SQIVND (reference sequence). V dropped 7 bases and J dropped 4; count of bases not matched to a gene: 12.

The genes are TRBV6-2 or TRBV6-3 and TRBJ2-5, with 10 bases identical to TRBD1. This CDR3 region has 16 residues. The junction had 4 bases not matched to a gene; V was cut back by 2 bases and J by 1 base. Germline CDR1 MNHEY, CDR2 SVGEGT. CDR3 amino acids: CASSYGTGATQETQYF. The DNA for the CDR3 is TGTGCCAGCAGTTACGGGACAGGGGCAACCCAAGAGACCCAGTACTTC.

This chain connects TRBV14 to TRBJ2-7; 8 nucleotides align to TRBD2. J was trimmed by 0 bases and V by 0 bases; bases with no gene match: 10. Per germline, CDR1 SGHDN and CDR2 FVKESK. This CDR3 region has 18 residues. The chain's CDR3 is CASSQEWGLGPSSYEQYF. In DNA form, the CDR3 reads TGTGCCAGCAGCCAAGAATGGGGACTAGGTCCCAGCTCCTACGAGCAGTACTTC.

The chain links TRBV25-1 to TRBJ1-5; possible D gene TRBD1, 5 bases. The germline gives CDR1 MGHDK, CDR2 SYGVNS. V was pared by 4 bases and J by 4 bases, with 17 bases between. The CDR3 is 16 residues long. This CDR3 reads CASSGGTREGNQPQHF. In DNA form, the CDR3 reads TGTGCCAGCAGTGGGGGGACCCGGGAGGGAAATCAGCCCCAGCATTTT.

The genes are TRBV28 and TRBJ2-7; D ambiguous. The length of the CDR3 is 11 residues. Germline CDR1 MDHEN, CDR2 SYDVKM. The germline V and J ends were trimmed by 3 bases and 4 bases, with 4 bases remaining between them. The CDR3 DNA reads TGTGCCAGCAGTTTTCGTTACGAGCAGTACTTC. It is translated as CASSFRYEQYF.

This clone is labeled medium-sized (0.01 to 0.1%). The chain recombines TRBV3-1 (or the pseudogene TRBV3-2) with TRBJ2-7; TRBD2 is a possible D gene (6 bases). The CDR3 covers 18 residues. The germline V and J ends were trimmed by 1 base and 0 bases, with 19 bases remaining between them. Germline V lookup: CDR1 LGHDT, CDR2 YNNKEL (reference sequence). Here the CDR3 DNA reads TGTGCCAGCAGCCAAGCCCCTTCCCCTAGCGCCTACTCCTACGAGCAGTACTTC. Translated: CASSQAPSPSAYSYEQYF.

The J gene is TRBJ1-5, the V gene TRBV19; D gene ambiguous. The V and J ends lost 1 base and 0 bases respectively, with 13 bases between them. This CDR3 contains 17 residues. CDR1 is LNHDA, CDR2 SQIVND, per germline (reference sequence). Written as DNA, the CDR3 is TGTGCCAGTAGTATAGCAGGAAGGGCCTATAGCAATCAGCCCCAGCATTTT. Its protein product is CASSIAGRAYSNQPQHF.

The chain has TRBV6-5 and TRBJ2-7, with TRBD2 matching over 7 bases. The germline V gene has CDR1 MNHEY and CDR2 SVGAGI. CDR3 length equals 13 residues. Unmatched junction bases numbered 3, after V lost 2 bases and J lost 5 bases. The CDR3 here is CASSYQGGNEQYF. DNA for the CDR3: TGTGCCAGCAGTTACCAGGGAGGGAACGAGCAGTACTTC.

This chain connects TRBV14 to TRBJ2-4; D not resolved. The CDR3 length is 15 residues. The V gene's germline CDR1 is SGHDN and CDR2 FVKESK. Trimming shortened V by 1 base and J by 0 bases, and 7 bases separated the two germline ends. CDR3 in amino acids: CASSQVGVAKNIQYF. CDR3 nucleotide sequence: TGTGCCAGCAGCCAAGTCGGAGTAGCCAAAAACATTCAGTACTTC.

This clone was found once. The chain has TRBV28 and TRBJ2-2; 12 bases agree with TRBD2. J gave up 6 bases and V 4 bases, and 9 bases lay outside the gene matches. The germline CDR1 and CDR2 sequences are MDHEN and SYDVKM. This CDR3 is 17 amino acids long. The CDR3 nucleotides are TGTGCCAGCAGTTCTTTGACTAGCGGGAGAGGGTCCGGGGAGCTGTTTTTT. This sequence encodes CASSSLTSGRGSGELFF. The full variable domain, completed using reference TRBV28 and TRBJ2-2, is DVKVTQSSRYLVKRTGEKVFLECVQDMDHENMFWYRQDPGLGLRLIYFSYDVKMKEKGDIPEGYSVSREKKERFSLILESASTNQTSMYLCASSSLTSGRGSGELFFGEGSRLTVL.

The J gene is TRBJ1-5, the V gene TRBV6-1, with D tentatively TRBD1 (6 bases). There are 17 residues in the CDR3. Trimming removed 1 base from V and 4 bases from J, with 17 bases in between. Germline loops: CDR1 MNHNS, CDR2 SASEGT. CDR3 in amino acids: CASSEVAGTNINQPQHF. CDR3 DNA: TGTGCCAGCAGTGAAGTCGCTGGGACAAATATTAATCAGCCCCAGCATTTT.

V and J are TRBV27 and TRBJ2-7; D call uncertain. The CDR3 runs to 12 residues. Germline V gives CDR1 MNHEY, CDR2 SMNVEV (reference sequence). Trimming shortened V by 4 bases and J by 2 bases, and 6 bases separated the two germline ends. DNA of the CDR3: TGTGCCAGCAGTTCCACAACCTACGAGCAGTACTTC. Protein: CASSSTTYEQYF.

This clone has a single count. The CDR3 coding sequence is TGTGCCAGCAGTTTGGACAGGGGCTCCTACAATGAGCAGTTCTTC. This codes for CASSLDRGSYNEQFF. The chain links TRBV6-2 or TRBV6-3 to TRBJ2-1, with 9 positions matching TRBD1. Germline CDR1 MNHEY, CDR2 SVGEGT. The CDR3 has 15 amino acids. V shed 4 bases and J 0 bases; nucleotides not matched to a gene: 1.

This chain uses TRBV6-1 with TRBJ1-3; D remains unclear. The CDR3 runs 13 residues. V lost 2 bases to trimming and J lost 4 bases, with 6 bases between them. CDR1 is MNHNS and CDR2 is SASEGT in the germline V gene. The CDR3 sequence: CASSEWPGNTIYF. The CDR3 DNA follows: TGTGCCAGCAGTGAATGGCCAGGAAACACCATATATTTT.